The source of this T cell receptor (beta chain) is a study of cytomegalovirus exposure and HLA in healthy donors (dated by TCRdb to about 2017). Concerning the study at large: An earlier analysis of several hundred of the donors reported under 300 Gb of sequence data and around 120 million unique TCR beta sequences obtained from around 170 million T cells. In an earlier analysis of more than 550 of the donors, high-throughput TCR beta sequencing was used to judge whether each TCR beta V gene segment behaved as functional or pseudogenic. The study aimed to test whether signatures of past pathogen exposure could be identified by cataloging public T cell receptors. On average, approximately 250,000 unique TCR beta nucleotide sequences were sequenced per donor among 350 to 400 genotyped donors of the cohort, with 15% to 20% of those sequences being non-productive. Because of strong linkage in the cohort, roughly five DR-DQ haplotypes were treated as single units for association and clustering. Using immunosequencing, the study profiled T cell repertoires from 500 to 800 subjects and related those repertoires to cytomegalovirus serostatus. To study patterns of TCR occurrence, a later analysis re-analyzed previously published TCR beta repertoires from 600 to 750 donors and added high-resolution HLA genotyping. In a later genetic analysis, genome-wide SNP genotypes for about 65% of the roughly 700 donors were used, and that subset was treated as a discovery cohort. Approximately 310 gigabases of sequencing data and around 87 million unique TCR sequences were included in an early release covering 500 to 750 HLA-typed donors. Along with the roughly 670-subject first cohort, a separate validation cohort of more than 90 different subjects was used. All discovery cohort repertoires had been generated on a single sequencing platform. Both class I and class II loci were covered by HLA typing, at four-digit resolution. Among the roughly 390 genotyped donors, approximately 76% belonged to the genetic ancestry cluster associated with self-reported Caucasian donors. In the later analysis, no new phenotypic data were used to find candidate immune exposures; instead, reliance was placed on TCR beta sequences and their occurrence across donors. Donor age, sex, ethnicity and CMV serostatus were compiled together with the repertoire data. To predict cytomegalovirus infection status, the study brought together high-throughput TCR immunosequencing, statistical association of individual TCRs with disease status, and machine learning. Typing coverage differed by locus: A, B, C, DRB1 and DQB1 were typed in roughly 620-630 donors, DQA1 in roughly 500, DPA1 in 600 to 610, and DPB1 in roughly 470.

The cohort consisted of some 730 healthy bone marrow donors. Cohort members were all nominally healthy when sampled, although unrecorded immune exposures were likely present. The donor was CMV seronegative and was included in the group of 352 seronegative cohort members. Every donor gave a peripheral blood sample, and the peripheral blood mononuclear cells from that sample were used for TCR beta sequencing. Genomic DNA extraction from the blood cell samples was performed with the Qiagen DNeasy Blood Extraction Kit. The paper's findings and limits, for the study overall: CMV serostatus was the only immune exposure information available for the cohort. Several of the top co-occurrence clusters appeared to be linked to parvovirus B19, influenza, CMV and Epstein-Barr virus, according to a later analysis. Three of the identified cytomegalovirus-associated TCR beta chains were confirmed in vitro to be specific for cytomegalovirus antigens. A further reported finding was that TCR beta sequences accurately predicted the HLA-A and HLA-B alleles for most subjects in the first cohort. Specific HLA alleles were associated with 15,000 to 20,000 TCR beta sequences at a false discovery rate of 0.05 in a later analysis. The study listed 150 to 200 TCR beta chains as associated with cytomegalovirus. An earlier analysis of approximately 540 of the donors showed that most TCR beta V segments appeared in productive rearrangements either about 87% or about 30% of the time, which broadly matched IMGT annotations. When HLA alleles, especially DR and DQ, strongly co-occurred, attributing TCR associations to individual alleles was difficult. Linkage disequilibrium might explain the correlated functional status among segregating V segments, but an unknown experimental factor could not be ruled out. Most TCR sequences were observed very rarely across donors, whereas some public TCRs were present in many individuals. A group of highly shared sequence variants was considered likely to be a technical artifact of the sequencing pipeline. In a later analysis, HLA-associated TCR beta chains were found to be more clonally expanded and to have lower generation probabilities than equally common non-associated chains. According to a later analysis, most CMV-associated TCR beta chains appeared to be HLA-restricted, and the HLA associations seemed to be driven largely by CMV exposure. The earlier analysis of about 600 of the donors excluded approximately 15 rarely observed V segments, including chromosome 9 orphons, because counts were too low. In a later genetic analysis, a missense DCLRE1C variant was associated with V-gene and J-gene trimming of TCR beta chains, and the association was replicated in an independent cohort. The classifier was reported to diagnose cytomegalovirus status with high specificity and sensitivity in both the original cohort and the validation cohort. In a later analysis, the rate of TCR association differed among HLA loci, with DRB1 alleles having the most associated TCRs and HLA-C alleles having the fewest. Sequencing depth was assumed to be roughly uniform across donors in the presence/absence analyses, though that assumption may not hold. According to the authors, the approach could potentially be generalized to other disease states and immunological phenotypes. In a later genetic analysis, fewer N-insertions in productive TCRs were reported among donors in an Asian-associated ancestry cluster than the roughly 670-donor mean. Only TCR beta chains were sequenced in this cohort, and the absence of alpha or paired-chain data limited detectable features. Because some donors lacked HLA typing at each locus, the association tests relied only on the typed subset.

Comments on this clone: What antigen it recognizes has not been identified. Base qualities are missing; no much larger clone stands one base away.

The method was the immunoSEQ multiplex PCR assay. A mixture of 60 forward primers for TCR Vbeta segments and 13 reverse primers for TCR Jbeta segments was used in the multiplex PCR. Amplification of the CDR3 region of rearranged TCR beta genes was performed with a multiplex PCR assay on genomic DNA. On the Illumina HiSeq System, the amplified TCR beta libraries were sequenced as 87-base-pair reads. The original pipeline was this. A later analysis counted tens of millions of unique TCR beta chains across the 550 to 800 repertoires, and around 9.9 million of these chains were shared by at least two donors. Raw reads were error-corrected and collapsed into unique sequences with a nearest-neighbor algorithm that merged closely related sequences to remove PCR and sequencing errors. CDR3 sequences were aligned to IMGT reference sequences to assign V, D and J gene segments. For a sequence to be retained, a match of at least six nucleotides to both a V gene segment and a J gene segment was required. Rearrangements were classified as productive when the CDR3 lacked stop codons and remained in frame with V and J, and all other rearrangements were classified as non-productive. CDR3 was defined according to IMGT convention as the region running from the second conserved V-encoded cysteine to the conserved J-encoded phenylalanine. The earlier analysis of about 620 of the donors excluded sequences that lacked an unambiguous match to a single V gene segment. In an earlier analysis of several hundred of the donors, a V segment was called functional when productive rearrangements were above 56.7%, and segregating when the standard deviation between donors exceeded 5%. A statistical classification framework was developed to diagnose cytomegalovirus status using the catalog of TCR beta chain sequences. In a later analysis, V and J genes were assigned by comparing TCR nucleotide sequences against IMGT/GENE-DB human TR gene sequences. The TCRdist pipeline was used in a later analysis to assign CDR3 sequences and most-parsimonious VDJ recombination scenarios. In a later analysis, each TCR beta chain was defined by its CDR3 amino acid sequence together with its V-gene family, and reads lacking a unique V-gene family were excluded. To address suspected cross-contamination and a sequencing artifact, a later analysis removed roughly 640 highly shared, low-generation-probability nucleotide sequences. A later analysis calculated a clonal expansion index for each public chain from normalized within-repertoire ranks of inferred template counts. In a later analysis, generation probabilities were computed using a VDJ recombination model fitted to out-of-frame rearrangements, and the results were checked against IGoR. Hypergeometric tests were used in a later analysis to score TCR-TCR, TCR-HLA and TCR-CMV co-occurrence, with a repertoire-size bias correction applied to the TCR pairs. A later analysis estimated false discovery rates by permuting HLA or CMV assignments 20 times. In a later analysis, co-occurring TCRs were grouped with DBSCAN, and TCRdist sequence similarity was added when clustering was performed within HLA-allele-positive subsets. For co-occurrence clustering, repertoires with fewer than 30,000 or more than 120,000 public chains were excluded, along with four or five repertoires with anomalous nucleotide sharing. The table comes from immuneACCESS by way of TCRdb, which keeps in-frame sequences with V and J called. Part of the clones is missing from these tables; in studies checked, under half for an unresolved V gene and the rest for unknown reasons. That table furnishes V, J and clone size, whereas the DNA furnished D and trimming. The sample yields around 86,000 clones; 6.5% to 8% were counted once. The biggest ten clones account for about 2% of the sample.

This receptor was obtained from a middle-aged man in good health and CMV-seronegative. Sequenced sample: PBMCs.

CDR3 loop: CASSYIAEAFF. Here is the DNA: TGTGCCAGCAGTTACATCGCCGAAGCTTTCTTT. Recombination joined TRBV28 with TRBJ1-1, with no confident D gene call. The germline V gene specifies MDHEN as CDR1 and SYDVKM as CDR2. The CDR3 starts with the cysteine, ends with the phenylalanine, and has 11 residues. The sequence is cut down to CDR3 DNA, 33 bases in frame from base 1. V loses 4 bases, J loses 8 bases, and the germline ends lie 8 bases apart. The entire variable domain, with the stretches around the CDR3 drawn from the reference TRBV28 and TRBJ1-1 proteins, is DVKVTQSSRYLVKRTGEKVFLECVQDMDHENMFWYRQDPGLGLRLIYFSYDVKMKEKGDIPEGYSVSREKKERFSLILESASTNQTSMYLCASSYIAEAFFGQGTRLTVV.